These 22 T cell receptor beta chains were sequenced from one sample in a study of blood T cell repertoires in COVID-19. The assay was immunoSEQ multiplex PCR, and TCRdb's table has in-frame clones only and misses some. The data contain about 320,000 clones, around 82% of them singletons. Specimen: peripheral blood. These receptors came from a woman in her forties or fifties with acute or convalescent COVID-19.

The gene calls are TRBV24-1 and TRBJ2-1; 7 nucleotides match TRBD2. The CDR3 is 16 amino acids. V dropped 1 base and J dropped 6; count of bases not matched to a gene: 8. Germline CDR1 and CDR2: KGHDR and SFDVKD. CDR3 nucleotide sequence: TGTGCCACCAGTGATTTCGCCGGGGGGTCCATCAATGAGCAGTTCTTC. Protein product: CATSDFAGGSINEQFF.

This clone showed up just a few times. CDR3 sequence (DNA): TGTGCCAGCAGCAAAAAACAGCACTCTGGGGCCAACGTCCTGACTTTC. This sequence encodes CASSKKQHSGANVLTF. This chain joins TRBV21-1 and TRBJ2-6; the table's D call, TRBD1, was not checked against the DNA. TRBV21-1 has pseudogene status. The CDR3 has 16 amino acids.

V gene TRBV5-1 combines with J gene TRBJ2-5, with 8 bases lining up with TRBD2. With V trimmed by 4 bases and J by 5 bases, 7 bases remained unmatched. CDR1 is SGHRS, CDR2 YFSETQ, per germline. This CDR3 spans 14 amino acids. CDR3: CASSLTSGRETQYF. Here the CDR3 DNA reads TGCGCCAGCAGCCTCACTAGCGGTCGGGAGACCCAGTACTTC.

The chain couples TRBV19 to TRBJ1-6; TRBD1 matches 7 bases. The CDR3 has 15 amino acids. Germline CDR1 and CDR2: LNHDA and SQIVND (reference sequence). V gave up 6 bases and J gave up 7 bases; unmatched junction bases: 9. The CDR3: CASRDRRLGNSPLHF. In DNA form, the CDR3 reads TGTGCCAGTAGGGACAGGCGCCTAGGGAATTCACCCCTCCACTTT.

This sequence joins TRBV27 and TRBJ2-5; D unclear. Trimming cost V 5 bases and J 5 bases, with 12 bases left between them. The CDR3 has 13 amino acids. CDR1 is MNHEY and CDR2 is SMNVEV in the germline V gene (reference sequence). The CDR3 sequence: CASSPRHGETQYF. The CDR3 region has the DNA TGTGCCAGCAGTCCTCGCCACGGGGAGACCCAGTACTTC.

The gene calls are TRBV30 and TRBJ2-4, with 15 bases identical to TRBD2. This CDR3 is 13 amino acids long. The germline V gene has CDR1 GTSNPN and CDR2 SVGIG (reference sequence). Germline trimming cut 3 bases from V and 9 bases from J; bases unmatched to any gene: 0. As DNA, the CDR3 is TGTGCCTGGAGGGGACTAGCGGGAGGCATTCAGTACTTC. This encodes CAWRGLAGGIQYF.

The chain links TRBV2 to TRBJ2-1; D perhaps matches TRBD2 (6 bases). The germline CDR1 and CDR2 sequences are SNHLY and FYNNEI. The CDR3 is 11 residues long. V lost 8 bases and J 6 bases, leaving 8 bases between the germline ends. The CDR3 nucleotides are TGTGCCAGCCGAGCGGGCAATGAGCAGTTCTTC. Translation: CASRAGNEQFF.

The chain is built from TRBV19 and TRBJ2-5; TRBD1 matches at 10 bases. From germline, CDR1 is LNHDA and CDR2 SQIVND (reference sequence). The trim removed 4 bases at V and 5 bases at J, leaving 10 bases unmatched. This CDR3 is built from 16 residues. The CDR3, as DNA: TGTGCCAGTAGTAAATTGACAGGGGGCATGAGGGAGACCCAGTACTTC. As protein: CASSKLTGGMRETQYF.

The chain employs TRBV6-5 and TRBJ2-7, with D possibly being TRBD1 (6 bases). In germline, CDR1 is MNHEY, CDR2 SVGAGI. Trimming removed 6 bases from V and 4 bases from J, with 13 bases in between. The CDR3 is 13 residues long. CDR3 sequence: CASRVDRRYEQYV. The CDR3 DNA sequence: TGTGCCAGCAGGGTTGACAGGCGGTACGAGCAGTACGTC.

J is TRBJ1-5 and V is TRBV25-1; possible D gene TRBD1, 6 bases. CDR3 size: 15 residues. Germline CDR1 MGHDK, CDR2 SYGVNS. The ends were cut back, 4 bases at V and 3 bases at J, with 13 bases in the middle. As DNA, the CDR3 is TGTGCCAGCAGTGGGACACAGGGAGCCAATCAGCCCCAGCATTTT. It specifies CASSGTQGANQPQHF.

This sequence joins TRBV5-4 and TRBJ2-1, with 9 bases lining up with TRBD1. There are 15 residues in the CDR3. Looked up from germline, CDR1 is SGHNT and CDR2 is YYREEE (reference sequence). The trim removed 4 bases at V and 7 bases at J, leaving 9 bases unmatched. The CDR3 sequence: CASSLRDREPNEQFF. CDR3 nucleotides: TGTGCCAGCAGCCTCCGGGACAGGGAACCTAATGAGCAGTTCTTC.

The J gene is TRBJ1-2, the V gene TRBV25-1; TRBD1 aligns across 9 bases. Germline loops: CDR1 MGHDK, CDR2 SYGVNS. The CDR3 has 14 residues. The V and J ends lost 2 bases and 5 bases, in that order; junction bases with no gene match: 3. The CDR3 nucleotides are TGTGCCAGCAGTGAAGGACAGGGGAGTTATGGCTACACCTTC. This codes for CASSEGQGSYGYTF.

This clone has a handful of counts. The V call is TRBV3-1 (or the pseudogene TRBV3-2), the J call TRBJ2-3; TRBD1 is a possible D gene (6 bases). V was trimmed by 1 base and J by 2 bases, leaving 13 bases between them. The CDR3 runs 16 residues. Germline values: CDR1 LGHDT, CDR2 YNNKEL (reference sequence). Here the CDR3 reads CASSQAAGALTDTQYF. In DNA form, the CDR3 reads TGTGCCAGCAGCCAAGCGGCAGGGGCCCTCACAGATACGCAGTATTTT.

Comment on this clone: Different DNA sequences within this sample yield the same CDR3. The chain couples TRBV5-1 to TRBJ2-1; 9 nucleotides line up with TRBD1. The CDR3 loop spans 13 amino acids. J gave up 6 bases and V 4 bases, and 2 bases lay outside the gene matches. Germline CDR1 and CDR2: SGHRS and YFSETQ. The chain's CDR3 is CASSTGQGNEQFF. CDR3 in DNA: TGCGCCAGCAGCACGGGACAGGGCAATGAGCAGTTCTTC.

V and J are TRBV5-1 and TRBJ1-4; no firm D call. V was cut by 5 bases and J by 7 bases, with 12 bases left in between. CDR1 is SGHRS and CDR2 is YFSETQ in the germline V gene. This CDR3 is 13 amino acids long. The CDR3 reads CASSPLQSEKLFF. The CDR3 DNA follows: TGCGCCAGCAGTCCACTACAAAGTGAAAAACTGTTTTTT.

This clone came up once. The J gene is TRBJ1-2, the V gene TRBV21-1; the table's D call TRBD1 went unverified against the DNA. TRBV21-1 is labeled a pseudogene. This CDR3 contains 16 residues. The CDR3 sequence: CASSKQKGTGDYGYTF. CDR3 DNA: TGTGCCAGCAGCAAACAAAAGGGGACAGGGGACTATGGCTACACCTTC.

V and J are TRBV24-1 and TRBJ1-2, with 8 positions matching TRBD1. The CDR3 extends over 16 amino acids. Germline CDR1 reads KGHDR; CDR2 reads SFDVKD. V was clipped by 7 bases and J by 0 bases; unmatched bases: 9. This chain's CDR3 is CATSSRDRTSNYGYTF. The CDR3 DNA sequence: TGTGCCACCAGCTCTCGGGACAGGACTTCTAACTATGGCTACACCTTC.

The chain links TRBV5-6 to TRBJ1-3; no clear D gene. The CDR3 loop spans 15 amino acids. CDR1 and CDR2 (germline): SGHDT, YYEEEE. V was clipped by 5 bases and J by 4 bases, with 16 bases between them. For the CDR3, the DNA is TGTGCCAGCAGGGGAGGAGGACTGTCGGGAAACACCATATATTTT. Encoded protein: CASRGGGLSGNTIYF.

The rearrangement links TRBV27 to TRBJ1-1; TRBD1 is a possible D gene (5 bases). This CDR3 has 14 amino acids. V dropped 2 bases and J dropped 7 bases, with 14 bases sitting between them. CDR1 is MNHEY and CDR2 is SMNVEV in the germline V gene (reference sequence). The CDR3 is CASSLAATGGEAFF. Here the CDR3 DNA reads TGTGCCAGCAGTTTAGCGGCCACCGGGGGTGAAGCTTTCTTT.

This clone appeared once. The rearrangement links TRBV4-3 to TRBJ2-1, with 13 bases lining up with TRBD2. Trimming took 4 bases from V and 6 from J; bases not matched to a gene: 3. CDR3 length: 15 amino acids. Germline lookup yields CDR1 LGHNA and CDR2 YSLEER. CDR3 DNA sequence: TGCGCCAGCAGCCCCGGACTAGCGGGAGTCAATGAGCAGTTCTTC. Translated, it gives CASSPGLAGVNEQFF.

The V gene is TRBV5-1, the J gene TRBJ1-4, with D uncertain. CDR1 is SGHRS, CDR2 YFSETQ, per germline. The CDR3 covers 16 residues. Trimming stripped 0 bases from V and 7 bases from J, with 16 bases between. The CDR3 DNA sequence: TGCGCCAGCAGCTTGGCCGGAGCGGGAGGATCTGAAAAACTGTTTTTT. Encoded protein: CASSLAGAGGSEKLFF.

This clone was found a few times. The rearrangement links TRBV7-2 to TRBJ2-2; possible D gene TRBD2, 5 bases. V gave up 1 base and J gave up 0 bases, with 12 bases separating them. The CDR3 has 17 residues. Germline V CDR1 and CDR2: SGHTA, FQGNSA. Here the CDR3 reads CASSLGGAGANTGELFF. The CDR3 DNA reads as TGTGCCAGCAGCTTAGGGGGAGCTGGGGCGAACACCGGGGAGCTGTTTTTT.